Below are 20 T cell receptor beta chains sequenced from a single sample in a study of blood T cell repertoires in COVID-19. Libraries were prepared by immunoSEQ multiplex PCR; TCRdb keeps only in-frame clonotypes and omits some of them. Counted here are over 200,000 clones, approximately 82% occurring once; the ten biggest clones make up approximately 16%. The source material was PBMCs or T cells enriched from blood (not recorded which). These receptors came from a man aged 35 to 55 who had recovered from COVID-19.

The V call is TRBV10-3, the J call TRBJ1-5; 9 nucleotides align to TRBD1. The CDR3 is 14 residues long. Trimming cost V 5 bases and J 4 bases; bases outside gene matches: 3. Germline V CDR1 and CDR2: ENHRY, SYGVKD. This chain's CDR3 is CAISRDRENQPQHF. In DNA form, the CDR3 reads TGTGCCATCAGTAGGGACAGGGAGAATCAGCCCCAGCATTTT.

In DNA, the CDR3 is TGTGCCAGTAAGGCAGGAGTGGTGAGGGAAGAAAAACTGTTTTTT. Encoded protein: CASKAGVVREEKLFF. The chain combines TRBV19 with TRBJ1-4; unclear D gene. Germline CDR1 is LNHDA and CDR2 is SQIVND (reference sequence). V was clipped by 7 bases and J by 8 bases, with 20 bases between them. This CDR3 spans 15 amino acids.

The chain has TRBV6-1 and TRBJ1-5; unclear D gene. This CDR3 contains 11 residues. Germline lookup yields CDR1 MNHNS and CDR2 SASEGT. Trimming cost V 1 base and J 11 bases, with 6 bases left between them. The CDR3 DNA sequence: TGTGCCAGCAGTGAAGGTATAACCCAGCATTTT. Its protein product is CASSEGITQHF.

CDR3 loop: CASSLVSSNYGYTF. The CDR3 bases are TGTGCCAGCAGTTTAGTCAGTTCTAACTATGGCTACACCTTC. This chain links TRBV27 with TRBJ1-2, with D hard to call. Germline V gene data show CDR1 as MNHEY and CDR2 as SMNVEV (reference sequence). The CDR3 consists of 14 residues. V lost 2 bases to trimming and J lost 0 bases, with 7 bases between them.

Here the CDR3 DNA reads TGTGCCAGCTCCGGTGGTCAGGGCTCTGAAGCTTTCTTT. It translates to CASSGGQGSEAFF. The V call is TRBV18, the J call TRBJ1-1; D perhaps matches TRBD1 (5 bases). This CDR3 contains 13 residues. V lost 6 bases, J lost 6 bases, and 14 bases lay in between. From germline, CDR1 is KGHSH and CDR2 LQKENI.

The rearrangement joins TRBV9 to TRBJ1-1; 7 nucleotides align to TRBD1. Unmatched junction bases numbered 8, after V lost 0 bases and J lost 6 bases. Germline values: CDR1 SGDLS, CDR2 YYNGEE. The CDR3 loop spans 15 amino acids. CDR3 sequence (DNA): TGTGCCAGCAGCGTAGCTGAGGAGGGGGCGTCTGAAGCTTTCTTT. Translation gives CASSVAEEGASEAFF. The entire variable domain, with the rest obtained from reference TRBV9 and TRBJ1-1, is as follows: DSGVTQTPKHLITATGQRVTLRCSPRSGDLSVYWYQQSLDQGLQFLIQYYNGEERAKGNILERFSAQQFPDLHSELNLSSLELGDSALYFCASSVAEEGASEAFFGQGTRLTVV.

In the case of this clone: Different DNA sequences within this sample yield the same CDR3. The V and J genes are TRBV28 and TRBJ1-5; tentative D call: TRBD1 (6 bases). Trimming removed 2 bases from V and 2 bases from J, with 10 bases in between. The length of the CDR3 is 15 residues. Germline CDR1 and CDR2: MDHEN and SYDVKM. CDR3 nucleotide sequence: TGTGCCAGCAGTTTAGGGGGCGGTGGCAATCAGCCCCAGCATTTT. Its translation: CASSLGGGGNQPQHF.

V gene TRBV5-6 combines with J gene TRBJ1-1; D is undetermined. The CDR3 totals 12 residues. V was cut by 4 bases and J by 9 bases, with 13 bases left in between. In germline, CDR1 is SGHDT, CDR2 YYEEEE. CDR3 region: CASSLGSGKAFF. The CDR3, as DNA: TGTGCCAGCAGCCTGGGGTCCGGGAAAGCTTTCTTT.

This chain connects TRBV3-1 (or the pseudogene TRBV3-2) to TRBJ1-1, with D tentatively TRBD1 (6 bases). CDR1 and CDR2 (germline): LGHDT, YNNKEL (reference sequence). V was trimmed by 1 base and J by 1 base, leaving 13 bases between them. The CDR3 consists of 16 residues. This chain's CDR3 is CASSQVPGGWNTEAFF. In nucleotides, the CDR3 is TGTGCCAGCAGCCAAGTCCCGGGGGGCTGGAACACTGAAGCTTTCTTT.

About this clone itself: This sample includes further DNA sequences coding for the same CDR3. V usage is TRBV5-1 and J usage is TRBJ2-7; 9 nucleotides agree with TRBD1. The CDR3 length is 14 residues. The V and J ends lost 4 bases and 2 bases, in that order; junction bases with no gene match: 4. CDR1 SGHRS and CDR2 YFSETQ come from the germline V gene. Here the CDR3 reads CASSRTGGPYEQYF. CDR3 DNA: TGCGCCAGCAGCCGTACAGGGGGCCCCTACGAGCAGTACTTC. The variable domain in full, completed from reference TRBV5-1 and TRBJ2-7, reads KAGVTQTPRYLIKTRGQQVTLSCSPISGHRSVSWYQQTPGQGLQFLFEYFSETQRNKGNFPGRFSGRQFSNSRSEMNVSTLELGDSALYLCASSRTGGPYEQYFGPGTRLTVT.

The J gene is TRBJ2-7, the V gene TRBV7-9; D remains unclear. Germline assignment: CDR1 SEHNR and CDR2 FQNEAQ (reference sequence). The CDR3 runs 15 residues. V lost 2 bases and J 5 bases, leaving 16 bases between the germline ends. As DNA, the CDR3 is TGTGCCAGCAGCTTACGTAGTAACAGTCCCCACGAGCAGTACTTC. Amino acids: CASSLRSNSPHEQYF.

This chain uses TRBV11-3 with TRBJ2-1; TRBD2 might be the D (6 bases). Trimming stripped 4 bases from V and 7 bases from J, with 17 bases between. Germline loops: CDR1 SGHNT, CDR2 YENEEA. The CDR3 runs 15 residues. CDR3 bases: TGTGCCAGCAGCTCCCCCAGAGGGGCGGGAAATGAGCAGTTCTTC. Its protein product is CASSSPRGAGNEQFF. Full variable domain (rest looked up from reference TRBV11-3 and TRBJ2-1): EAGVVQSPRYKIIEKKQPVAFWCNPISGHNTLYWYLQNLGQGPELLIRYENEEAVDDSQLPKDRFSAERLKGVDSTLKIQPAELGDSAVYLCASSSPRGAGNEQFFGPGTRLTVL.

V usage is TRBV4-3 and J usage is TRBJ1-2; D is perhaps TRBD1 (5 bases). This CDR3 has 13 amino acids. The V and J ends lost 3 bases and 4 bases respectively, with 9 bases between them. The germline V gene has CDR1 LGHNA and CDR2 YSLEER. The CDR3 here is CASSHRQFYGYTF. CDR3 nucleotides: TGCGCCAGCAGCCACCGACAGTTCTATGGCTACACCTTC.

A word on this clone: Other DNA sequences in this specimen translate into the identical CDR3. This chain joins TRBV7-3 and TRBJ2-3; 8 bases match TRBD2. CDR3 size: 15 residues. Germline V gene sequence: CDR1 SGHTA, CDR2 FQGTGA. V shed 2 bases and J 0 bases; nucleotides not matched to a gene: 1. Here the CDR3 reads CASSLRGGSTDTQYF. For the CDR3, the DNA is TGTGCCAGCAGCTTACGGGGGGGTAGCACAGATACGCAGTATTTT. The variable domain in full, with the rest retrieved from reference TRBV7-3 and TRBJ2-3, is GAGVSQTPSNKVTEKGKYVELRCDPISGHTALYWYRQSLGQGPEFLIYFQGTGAADDSGLPNDRFFAVRPEGSVSTLKIQRTERGDSAVYLCASSLRGGSTDTQYFGPGTRLTVL.

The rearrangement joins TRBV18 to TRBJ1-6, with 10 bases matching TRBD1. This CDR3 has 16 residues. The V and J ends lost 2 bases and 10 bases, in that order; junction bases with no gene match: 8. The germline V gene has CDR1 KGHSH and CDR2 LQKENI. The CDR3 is CASSPSLTGGKSPLHF. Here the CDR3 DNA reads TGTGCCAGCTCACCATCCCTGACAGGGGGCAAATCACCCCTCCACTTT.

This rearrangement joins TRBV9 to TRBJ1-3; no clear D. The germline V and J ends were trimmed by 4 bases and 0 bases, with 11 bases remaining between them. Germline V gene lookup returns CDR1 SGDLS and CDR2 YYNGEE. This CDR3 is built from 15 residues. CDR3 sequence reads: CASSSLGDSGNTIYF. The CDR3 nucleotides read TGTGCCAGCAGCTCCCTCGGGGACTCTGGAAACACCATATATTTT.

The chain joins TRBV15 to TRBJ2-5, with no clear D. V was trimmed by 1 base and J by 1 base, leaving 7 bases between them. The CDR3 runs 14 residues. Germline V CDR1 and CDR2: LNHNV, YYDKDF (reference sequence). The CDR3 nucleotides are TGTGCCACCAGCAGAGTCTTAGCCCAAGAGACCCAGTACTTC. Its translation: CATSRVLAQETQYF.

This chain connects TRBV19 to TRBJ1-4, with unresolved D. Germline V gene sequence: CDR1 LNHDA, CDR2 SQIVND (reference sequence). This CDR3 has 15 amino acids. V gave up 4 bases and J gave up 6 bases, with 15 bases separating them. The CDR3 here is CASSTPGEHDEKLFF. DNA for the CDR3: TGTGCCAGTAGTACACCGGGAGAGCACGATGAAAAACTGTTTTTT.

The CDR3 coding sequence is TGTGCCAGCAGCGCCGGAGGAGACAGGGTGGGCCAGTACTTC. It translates to CASSAGGDRVGQYF. The chain uses TRBV7-8 and TRBJ2-7; 7 positions match TRBD1. Germline CDR1 SGHVS, CDR2 FQNEAQ. Losses at the gene ends were 5 bases for V and 10 bases for J; bases not matched to a gene: 14. This CDR3 has 14 residues.

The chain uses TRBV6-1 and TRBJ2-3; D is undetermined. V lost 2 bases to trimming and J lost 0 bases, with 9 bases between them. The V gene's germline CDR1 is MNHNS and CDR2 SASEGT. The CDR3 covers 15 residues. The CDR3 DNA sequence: TGTGCCAGCAGTGAATTCCAGACTAGCACAGATACGCAGTATTTT. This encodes CASSEFQTSTDTQYF.